The 9 T cell receptor beta chains below all came from one sample that was sequenced in a study of Graves' ophthalmopathy and Graves' hyperthyroidism. The TCR beta CDR3 regions underwent amplification from RNA transcripts. HTBI primers were employed in first-round RT-PCR, then a second-round multiplex PCR followed. In TCRdb, the multiplex PCR reads were re-called with MiXCR into one record per CDR3 protein. The sample yields some 520,000 distinct CDR3 sequences, around 14% seen once. The specimen was blood. The source is a woman aged 25 to 39 with Graves' ophthalmopathy.

This clonotype was seen just once. An end of the junction does not agree with germline; a read error may underlie this. The rearrangement uses TRBV11-2 and TRBJ2-7, with D maybe TRBD2 (6 bases). The CDR3 extends over 14 amino acids. Germline CDR1 reads SGHAT; CDR2 reads FQNNGV. In DNA, the CDR3 is TGTGTCAGCAGCTCTGGGGTGGGAGGATACGAGCAGTACTTC. Its translation: CVSSSGVGGYEQYF.

Worth noting for this clonotype: Possible read error: a much larger clone is one base away. The chain uses TRBV6-1 and TRBJ1-6; tentatively, D is TRBD1 (5 bases). There are 16 residues in the CDR3. Germline lookup yields CDR1 MNHNS and CDR2 SASEGT. The CDR3 protein is CGSSPTLYDSYRSLHF. CDR3 coding DNA: TGTGGCAGCAGTCCGACCCTATACGACTCTTACAGGTCCCTCCACTTT.

This clonotype was counted ten times or more. Written as DNA, the CDR3 is TGTGCCTGGAGTGTACGCAGGGGCTACACCTTC. Its protein is CAWSVRRGYTF. The chain employs TRBV30 and TRBJ1-2; D unresolved. Germline-derived CDR1 and CDR2 are GTSNPN and SVGIG (reference sequence). CDR3 length: 11 amino acids. V lost 0 bases and J 8 bases, leaving 7 bases between the germline ends. The variable domain in full, with the rest retrieved from reference TRBV30 and TRBJ1-2, is SQTIHQWPATLVQPVGSPLSLECTVEGTSNPNLYWYRQAAGRGLQLLFYSVGIGQISSEVPQNLSASRPQDRQFILSSKKLLLSDSGFYLCAWSVRRGYTFGSGTRLTVV.

In its sample, this clonotype was seen a few times. The J gene is TRBJ1-2, the V gene TRBV20-1; tentative D call: TRBD1 (5 bases). Germline V gives CDR1 DFQATT, CDR2 SNEGSKA (reference sequence). This CDR3 has 14 residues. V gave up 2 bases and J gave up 8 bases, with 18 bases separating them. DNA of the CDR3: TGCAGTGCTAGATCGGGAGTCGGGGCGCAGGGCTACACCTTC. This gives the protein CSARSGVGAQGYTF.

This clonotype was seen repeatedly, ten times or more. V and J are TRBV7-6 and TRBJ2-5, with 10 bases that match TRBD2. Germline V gene lookup returns CDR1 SGHVS and CDR2 FNYEAQ. CDR3 size: 14 residues. Trimming cost V 5 bases and J 3 bases; bases outside gene matches: 3. The CDR3 bases are TGTGCCAGCAGCGCGGGACTAGCGAAAGAGACCCAGTACTTC. It codes for CASSAGLAKETQYF.

This clonotype was observed many times. The chain is built from TRBV6-1 and TRBJ2-5, with a weak D call TRBD1 (6 bases). The CDR3 runs to 12 residues. Germline V gives CDR1 MNHNS, CDR2 SASEGT. Deletions cut 6 bases from V and 4 bases from J, with 9 bases between. CDR3 in amino acids: CASRETGETQYF. Written as DNA, the CDR3 is TGTGCCAGCAGGGAGACAGGAGAGACCCAGTACTTC.

The CDR3 loop reads CSAIWGPLAGGHTGELFF. The CDR3, as DNA: TGCAGTGCTATCTGGGGACCCTTGGCTGGCGGTCACACCGGGGAGCTGTTTTTT. The gene calls are TRBV20-1 and TRBJ2-2; D possibly matches TRBD1 or TRBD2 (5 bases each). Germline assignment: CDR1 DFQATT and CDR2 SNEGSKA (reference sequence). The CDR3 has 18 residues. The V end lost 4 bases, the J end lost 3 bases, and 24 bases lay between the germline ends.

This clonotype has at least ten counts. The chain is built from TRBV20-1 and TRBJ1-6; no reliable D call. From germline, CDR1 is DFQATT and CDR2 SNEGSKA (reference sequence). The CDR3 runs to 16 residues. V was cut by 5 bases and J by 0 bases, with 14 bases left in between. The CDR3 reads CSAAEEGSSYNSPLHF. The CDR3, as DNA: TGCAGTGCTGCCGAGGAAGGGAGCTCCTATAATTCACCCCTCCACTTT.

In this sample, this clonotype turned up a few times. The chain employs TRBV4-2 and TRBJ1-2; 11 bases are a match to TRBD1. Per the germline V gene, CDR1 is LGHNA and CDR2 is YNFKEQ. V gave up 3 bases and J gave up 4 bases; unmatched junction bases: 13. There are 18 residues in the CDR3. CDR3 nucleotides: TGTGCCAGCAGCCATGTAAATCCGGGACAGGGGGGAAGCTATGGCTACACCTTC. This gives the protein CASSHVNPGQGGSYGYTF.